A single sample gave rise to the 2 T cell receptor beta chains below, sequenced in a study of control samples from healthy donors and cancer patients. Sequencing used immunoSEQ multiplex PCR; TCRdb keeps in-frame clones, though not all of them. Here the sample spans about 120,000 clones, 93% being singletons. Source material: blood. These receptors all stem from a man between 25 and 39 years old in good health.

Here the CDR3 reads CAISPTGGGNQPQHF. CDR3 DNA sequence: TGTGCCATCAGTCCGACGGGGGGGGGCAATCAGCCCCAGCATTTT. This chain joins TRBV10-3 and TRBJ1-5; the D gene is possibly TRBD1 (5 bases). Per germline, CDR1 ENHRY and CDR2 SYGVKD. The CDR3 is made up of 15 amino acids. Trimming pared 5 bases from V and 2 bases from J, leaving 13 bases between.

This chain links TRBV5-1 with TRBJ1-4, with 7 nucleotides matching TRBD1. This CDR3 comprises 16 residues. Looked up from germline, CDR1 is SGHRS and CDR2 is YFSETQ. V trimming: 4 bases; J trimming: 7 bases; junction bases outside the gene matches: 13. In nucleotides, the CDR3 is TGCGCCAGCAGCCACGGCGGGTCAGGGGGGGTTGAAAAACTGTTTTTT. It is translated as CASSHGGSGGVEKLFF.